The TCR beta chain under discussion was sequenced for a study of tumor and adjacent non-tumor tissue in lung cancer. Background on the study: Each sample yielded approximately 4 million productive TCRbeta reads on average. Study-level results: Top 100 clones took a larger repertoire share in normal lung.

A note on this clonotype: Antigen unknown. One junction end does not reproduce the germline sequence, and a read error may be involved.

Three rounds of nested PCR, following a modified ARM-PCR protocol, produced the TCRbeta library. Each CDR3 protein gets one entry after TCRdb re-called the multiplex PCR reads with MiXCR. The sample lists about 110,000 distinct CDR3 sequences; over 75% were seen once. RNA was extracted from bulk tissue without any cell sorting. The germline CDR1 and CDR2 sequences are MNHNY and SVGAGI (reference sequence). The CDR3 contains 14 residues. The clonotype originates from a man in his sixties or seventies with non-small cell lung cancer. V and J are TRBV6-6 and TRBJ2-7; the D gene is possibly TRBD1 (5 bases). Sequencing was carried out using lung tumor tissue. CDR3 loop: CASSSNRGYYDQYF. The CDR3, as DNA: TGTGCCAGCAGTTCCAATAGGGGATACTACGACCAGTACTTC.